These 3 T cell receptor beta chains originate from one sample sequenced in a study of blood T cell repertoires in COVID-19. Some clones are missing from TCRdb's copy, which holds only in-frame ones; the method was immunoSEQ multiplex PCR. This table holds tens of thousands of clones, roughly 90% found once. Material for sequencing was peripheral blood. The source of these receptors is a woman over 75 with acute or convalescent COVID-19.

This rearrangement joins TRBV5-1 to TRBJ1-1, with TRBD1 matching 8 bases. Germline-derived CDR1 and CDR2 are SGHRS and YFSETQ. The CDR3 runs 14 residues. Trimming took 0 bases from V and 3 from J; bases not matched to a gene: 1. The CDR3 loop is CASSLGQGHTEAFF. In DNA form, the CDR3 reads TGCGCCAGCAGCTTGGGACAGGGGCACACTGAAGCTTTCTTT.

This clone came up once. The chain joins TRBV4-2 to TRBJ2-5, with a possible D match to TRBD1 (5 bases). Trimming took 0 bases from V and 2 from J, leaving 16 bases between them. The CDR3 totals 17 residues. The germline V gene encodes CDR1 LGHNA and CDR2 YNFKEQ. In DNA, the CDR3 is TGTGCCAGCAGCCAAGACACCCCTTGGGGCGAACAAGAGACCCAGTACTTC. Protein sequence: CASSQDTPWGEQETQYF.

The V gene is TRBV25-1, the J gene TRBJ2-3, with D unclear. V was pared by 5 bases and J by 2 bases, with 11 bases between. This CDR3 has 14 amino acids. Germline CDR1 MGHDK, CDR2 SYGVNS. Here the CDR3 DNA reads TGTGCCAGCAGTATTTCGACTGACACAGATACGCAGTATTTT. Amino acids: CASSISTDTDTQYF.